The text below deals with one TCR beta chain. This clone was counted between two and nine times. Which antigen it targets is not known. The sample holds no much larger clone one base away, and base qualities are not on file. The source of the sample is a study of sequential checkpoint blockade in melanoma (dated by TCRdb to between 2017 and 2020). Some background on the complete study: Patients were randomized 1:1 to first-line nivolumab followed by ipilimumab (arm A) or ipilimumab followed by nivolumab (arm B). Maintenance nivolumab was given following each of the two trial sequences. Points the paper makes about the study in general: The response-prediction model combining TCR metrics and mutation burden needs validation in larger, independent patient cohorts.

This specimen's treatment or condition label, per the study, means: randomized to nivolumab then ipilimumab (arm A) or the reverse (arm B). None of the patients in the trial had previously been given DNA-damaging chemotherapy. A FACS Aria II flow cytometer was used to sort live CD3+CD8+ cells that were negative for CD19 and CD56 from thawed PBMCs. Samples came from patients with melanoma in CheckMate 064, a randomized, open-label phase II trial of sequential checkpoint blockade. Peripheral blood mononuclear cells were collected by leukapheresis, purified with Ficoll-Paque, and frozen in human serum with roughly 10% DMSO. Purity of sorted blood CD3+CD8+ cells was verified at >95% immediately after sorting, followed by DNA extraction. The immunoSEQ Assay was used to immunosequence TCRbeta CDR3 regions from genomic DNA. Prior to high-throughput sequencing, genomic DNA was amplified by bias-controlled multiplex PCR. Concerning the study's data processing: To quantify the absolute abundance of each unique TCRbeta CDR3 region, the sequences were collapsed and filtered. Clonality, defined as 1 minus Pielou's evenness, was calculated using only productive rearrangements. A previously published method was used to identify clones whose frequencies were significantly greater in on-treatment samples than in baseline samples. In its TCRdb copy, this immuneACCESS table keeps in-frame sequences only and misses some clones. Where compared with another copy, unresolved V genes explain less than half of these, and the others have no known cause. V and J calls and clone size follow that table, whereas D and trimming were derived from the DNA. This sample gives more than 9,500 clones in total; roughly 81% of them show up just once. About a sixth of the sample is held by the ten biggest clonotypes.

V is clipped by 3 bases and J by 5 bases, and the sequence between their germline boundaries is 8 bases long. The CDR3 numbers 13 residues from cysteine through phenylalanine. Left in the record is the CDR3 DNA by itself, 39 bases read in frame from the first base. Sequences MNHGY (CDR1) and SVAAGI (CDR2) are obtained from the germline V gene. The origin of this receptor is a human donor with melanoma. The chain uses TRBV6-9 and TRBJ2-1; possibly the D gene is TRBD2, per 5 matching bases. Sequenced here: CD8+ T cells sorted from blood (inferred from file names), sampled from a patient given nivolumab and ipilimumab in sequence. The DNA sequence is TGTGCCAGCAGTTACTTGGGAGACAATGAGCAGTTCTTC. Translated, it reads CASSYLGDNEQFF.